This T cell receptor (beta chain) emerged from a study of T cell repertoires in cytomegalovirus infection. Study at large: Shared public TCR beta signatures pointed to both CMV infection and a matching HLA type.

The ends lost 4 bases at V and 4 bases at J; junction bases unmatched: 12. The CDR3 runs 16 residues. CDR1 is SEHNR, CDR2 FQNEAQ, per germline (reference sequence). From the reads, TCRdb called clonotypes with MiXCR, one entry per CDR3 protein. The sample shows approximately 500,000 distinct CDR3 sequences, about 10% of them seen only once. This chain joins TRBV7-9 and TRBJ2-7; 8 bases line up with TRBD1. This clonotype originated in a human donor in good health (CMV status not recorded). Some clones in this sample may be carry-over from other donors' samples. The sequenced material came from PBMCs. The CDR3 DNA sequence: TGTGCCAGCAGCTGGGCCAGGGGGCGAGAGACGTACGAGCAGTACTTC. This gives the protein CASSWARGRETYEQYF. Full variable domain (remainder filled in from reference TRBV7-9 and TRBJ2-7): DTGVSQNPRHKITKRGQNVTFRCDPISEHNRLYWYRQTLGQGPEFLTYFQNEAQLEKSRLLSDRFSAERPKGSFSTLEIQRTEQGDSAMYLCASSWARGRETYEQYFGPGTRLTVT.